These 27 T cell receptor beta chains originate from one sample sequenced in a study of T-cell memory formation after mild COVID-19 (dated by TCRdb to the early 2020s). The library was prepared using 5' RACE. The data were produced on an Illumina NovaSeq 6000. TCRdb ran its own pipeline on the public reads, namely fastp trimming at Q25 and MiXCR clone calling, and kept in-frame beta chains. When rows share a CDR3 protein, they turn into one entry using the most common DNA and genes. The sample table records hundreds of thousands of distinct CDR3 sequences; approximately 15% of these occur just once. The top ten clones comprise about 7.5% of the sample. The source material was PBMCs or a T cell subset sorted from them (not recorded which). Source of these receptors: an adult woman who had mild COVID-19 (a few samples of this study predate the infection). The sample titles of this study are shuffled in the database, so cell type and time point are left out; the donor was told from shared clones.

The chain recombines TRBV18 with TRBJ2-5; 7 bases map to TRBD2. Trimming at V came to 0 bases and at J to 2 bases, leaving 3 bases not matched to a gene. This CDR3 has 15 amino acids. CDR1 and CDR2 (germline): KGHSH, LQKENI. The CDR3 sequence: CASSPPGSGQETQYF. The CDR3 DNA reads TGTGCCAGCTCACCACCGGGTAGCGGGCAAGAGACCCAGTACTTC. The full variable domain, completed using reference TRBV18 and TRBJ2-5, is NAGVMQNPRHLVRRRGQEARLRCSPMKGHSHVYWYRQLPEEGLKFMVYLQKENIIDESGMPKERFSAEFPKEGPSILRIQQVVRGDSAAYFCASSPPGSGQETQYFGPGTRLLVL.

The rearrangement joins TRBV5-1 to TRBJ2-3, with TRBD2 as a possible D gene (7 bases). Germline lookup yields CDR1 SGHRS and CDR2 YFSETQ. The CDR3 totals 20 residues. With 0 bases removed from V and 0 bases from J, the gap between germline ends came to 23 bases. The CDR3 sequence: CASSLVVLWGGPYSTDTQYF. CDR3 DNA: TGCGCCAGCAGCTTGGTGGTCCTTTGGGGGGGGCCTTATAGCACAGATACGCAGTATTTT.

The V call is TRBV20-1, the J call TRBJ1-5; 7 bases match TRBD1. The CDR3 length is 17 residues. Germline-derived CDR1 and CDR2 are DFQATT and SNEGSKA (reference sequence). V trimming: 3 bases; J trimming: 6 bases; junction bases outside the gene matches: 17. The CDR3 spells CSARVQGGQSFGQPQHF. CDR3 coding DNA: TGCAGTGCTAGGGTGCAGGGGGGGCAATCCTTCGGTCAGCCCCAGCATTTT.

This chain connects TRBV12-3 or TRBV12-4 to TRBJ2-7; 9 bases are shared with TRBD1. The junction had 12 bases not matched to a gene; V was cut back by 5 bases and J by 4 bases. The CDR3 contains 16 residues. CDR3: CASSPSDRGRGYEQYF. In nucleotides, the CDR3 is TGTGCCAGCAGTCCTTCGGACAGGGGAAGGGGTTACGAGCAGTACTTC.

The table lists this clonotype with a few counts. The chain uses TRBV9 and TRBJ1-4; 7 bases are a match to TRBD1. Germline V gene data show CDR1 as SGDLS and CDR2 as YYNGEE. The CDR3 runs 16 residues. V was pared by 3 bases and J by 5 bases, with 10 bases of the junction left unmatched. CDR3: CASSGPGTVENEKLFF. The DNA for the CDR3 is TGTGCCAGCAGCGGACCCGGGACAGTCGAGAATGAAAAACTGTTTTTT.

The chain joins TRBV11-1 to TRBJ2-6; TRBD1 or TRBD2 may be the D gene (5 bases each). Per germline, CDR1 SGHAT and CDR2 FQDESV (reference sequence). The CDR3 contains 15 residues. V was shortened by 7 bases and J by 2 bases, with 12 bases between the two germline ends. CDR3 sequence reads: CASNSRGPGANVLTF. CDR3 DNA: TGTGCCAGCAACTCGAGGGGCCCTGGGGCCAACGTCCTGACTTTC.

This clonotype occurred many times. The chain links TRBV20-1 to TRBJ1-5; 7 bases line up with TRBD1. The CDR3 is made up of 12 amino acids. V lost 4 bases and J lost 8; bases outside the gene matches: 5. Germline V gene lookup returns CDR1 DFQATT and CDR2 SNEGSKA (reference sequence). This chain's CDR3 is CSAKTGSEPQHF. The DNA of the CDR3 is TGCAGTGCTAAGACAGGGTCGGAGCCCCAGCATTTT.

The chain recombines TRBV5-1 with TRBJ2-5; 10 nucleotides agree with TRBD2. The V segment lost 3 bases and the J segment 5 bases; nucleotides outside the gene matches: 7. CDR1 and CDR2 (germline): SGHRS, YFSETQ. CDR3 size: 15 residues. This CDR3 is CASSSLAGVPETQYF. The DNA of the CDR3 is TGCGCCAGCAGCTCCCTAGCGGGGGTACCGGAGACCCAGTACTTC.

This clonotype was detected only a few times. The V gene is TRBV20-1, the J gene TRBJ1-4; 7 nucleotides match TRBD1. The CDR3 has 15 amino acids. With V trimmed by 0 bases and J by 4 bases, 5 bases remained unmatched. Germline CDR1 reads DFQATT; CDR2 reads SNEGSKA (reference sequence). As DNA, the CDR3 is TGCAGTGCTAGAGATCCGGGACAGCTTAATGAAAAACTGTTTTTT. This sequence encodes CSARDPGQLNEKLFF.

The chain joins TRBV20-1 to TRBJ2-7, with D unclear. The germline CDR1 and CDR2 sequences are DFQATT and SNEGSKA (reference sequence). This CDR3 comprises 10 residues. V lost 5 bases and J lost 3, with 5 bases in between. The CDR3 DNA is TGCAGTGCTCGACACTACGAGCAGTACTTC. Amino acid sequence: CSARHYEQYF.

This clonotype was seen a handful of times. V usage is TRBV2 and J usage is TRBJ1-4; D is unclear. V gave up 5 bases and J gave up 1 base, with 11 bases separating them. The CDR3 has 15 amino acids. Germline V lookup: CDR1 SNHLY, CDR2 FYNNEI. CDR3 nucleotides: TGTGCCAGCAGTCTCCTTGTAGGAACTAATGAAAAACTGTTTTTT. Residues: CASSLLVGTNEKLFF.

This clonotype turned up a few times. The chain carries TRBV11-2 and TRBJ2-3; D not resolved. Germline V gene sequence: CDR1 SGHAT, CDR2 FQNNGV. The CDR3 contains 14 residues. V lost 4 bases and J 4 bases, leaving 12 bases between the germline ends. The CDR3 coding sequence is TGTGCCAGCAGCTCTAGGAATTTAGCAGATACGCAGTATTTT. Its protein is CASSSRNLADTQYF. The full variable domain, rest sourced from reference TRBV11-2 and TRBJ2-3, is EAGVAQSPRYKIIEKRQSVAFWCNPISGHATLYWYQQILGQGPKLLIQFQNNGVVDDSQLPKDRFSAERLKGVDSTLKIQPAKLEDSAVYLCASSSRNLADTQYFGPGTRLTVL.

The chain combines TRBV20-1 with TRBJ1-4; tentative D call: TRBD1 (5 bases). Trimming took 5 bases from V and 5 from J, leaving 9 bases between them. The CDR3 contains 12 residues. Germline values: CDR1 DFQATT, CDR2 SNEGSKA (reference sequence). CDR3 nucleotides: TGCAGTGCTCTAGGGGTGAATGAAAAACTGTTTTTT. It yields the protein CSALGVNEKLFF.

The chain joins TRBV4-1 to TRBJ1-1; 9 bases align to TRBD1. Germline CDR1 is MGHRA and CDR2 is YSYEKL. There are 16 residues in the CDR3. Unmatched junction bases numbered 6, after V lost 3 bases and J lost 1 base. CDR3 DNA sequence: TGCGCCAGCAGCCACCAGGACAGGGGAGGGAACACTGAAGCTTTCTTT. Translated: CASSHQDRGGNTEAFF.

This clonotype was found a few times. The chain joins TRBV19 to TRBJ1-5; no clear D. Germline loops: CDR1 LNHDA, CDR2 SQIVND (reference sequence). The CDR3 covers 15 residues. The V end was cut by 3 bases, the J end by 5 bases, with 14 bases between. The CDR3 spells CASSMGVLGHQPQHF. CDR3 nucleotides: TGTGCCAGTAGTATGGGAGTACTTGGCCATCAGCCCCAGCATTTT.

The genes are TRBV9 and TRBJ2-7, with 9 bases that match TRBD2. The CDR3 length is 16 residues. CDR1 is SGDLS, CDR2 YYNGEE, per germline. With V trimmed by 1 base and J by 6 bases, 11 bases remained unmatched. This chain's CDR3 is CASSVKSSGEWGEQYF. The CDR3 bases are TGTGCCAGCAGCGTAAAGTCTAGCGGGGAATGGGGCGAGCAGTACTTC.

This clonotype was observed at least ten times. This chain joins TRBV7-6 and TRBJ2-7, with TRBD2 matching 14 bases. Germline V CDR1 and CDR2: SGHVS, FNYEAQ. This CDR3 comprises 15 residues. The trim removed 3 bases at V and 3 bases at J, leaving 1 base unmatched. The CDR3 DNA is TGTGCCAGCAGCTTTGGGACTAGCGGGGGCTACGAGCAGTACTTC. Translation: CASSFGTSGGYEQYF.

This chain connects TRBV30 to TRBJ2-7; TRBD2 matches 12 bases. Germline V CDR1 and CDR2: GTSNPN, SVGIG (reference sequence). Germline trimming cut 2 bases from V and 1 base from J; bases unmatched to any gene: 6. The CDR3 spans 16 residues. The CDR3 DNA reads as TGTGCCTGGAGTCCGAACGGACTAGCGGGATCCTACGAGCAGTACTTC. Its translation: CAWSPNGLAGSYEQYF.

This clonotype was counted only a few times. The chain links TRBV4-1 to TRBJ1-3, with D perhaps matching TRBD1 (5 bases). V was shortened by 4 bases and J by 4 bases, with 11 bases between the two germline ends. CDR1 is MGHRA and CDR2 is YSYEKL in the germline V gene. The CDR3 runs 14 residues. CDR3 region: CASSLAGWGNTIYF. In DNA form, the CDR3 reads TGCGCCAGCAGCCTAGCAGGGTGGGGAAACACCATATATTTT.

This clonotype was counted only a few times. V usage is TRBV7-9 and J usage is TRBJ1-1; tentative D call: TRBD1 (5 bases). Trimming took 5 bases from V and 5 from J, leaving 15 bases between them. CDR1 is SEHNR, CDR2 FQNEAQ, per germline (reference sequence). CDR3 length equals 14 residues. DNA for the CDR3: TGTGCCAGCAGCCAAACGGCCAGGGAGACTGAAGCTTTCTTT. It specifies CASSQTARETEAFF.

The chain is built from TRBV12-3 or TRBV12-4 and TRBJ1-5; unclear D gene. V was pared by 6 bases and J by 5 bases, with 17 bases between. This CDR3 spans 15 amino acids. CDR3 bases: TGTGCCAGCAGCCCGTCAATAGCCTCAGATCAGCCCCAGCATTTT. As protein: CASSPSIASDQPQHF.

This clonotype showed up just a few times. This sequence joins TRBV19 and TRBJ1-2; possible D gene TRBD1, 5 bases. V dropped 2 bases and J dropped 3 bases, with 10 bases sitting between them. CDR3 length equals 14 residues. Per the germline V gene, CDR1 is LNHDA and CDR2 is SQIVND (reference sequence). CDR3 loop: CASSIQGTHYGYTF. The CDR3 nucleotides are TGTGCCAGTAGTATACAGGGAACCCACTATGGCTACACCTTC.

The J gene is TRBJ2-3, the V gene TRBV7-6; TRBD2 matches 8 bases. The CDR3 is 16 amino acids. With V trimmed by 0 bases and J by 5 bases, 7 bases remained unmatched. Germline assignment: CDR1 SGHVS and CDR2 FNYEAQ. The CDR3 sequence: CASSLARAGAGDTQYF. In DNA, the CDR3 is TGTGCCAGCAGCTTAGCAAGAGCGGGAGCCGGAGATACGCAGTATTTT.

This clonotype was seen a few times. The V and J genes are TRBV5-1 and TRBJ2-7; D gene ambiguous. Trimming pared 7 bases from V and 0 bases from J, leaving 14 bases between. Germline values: CDR1 SGHRS, CDR2 YFSETQ. This CDR3 has 14 residues. CDR3 sequence: CASGTGRGSYEQYF. The CDR3 coding sequence is TGCGCCAGCGGAACGGGTCGAGGCTCCTACGAGCAGTACTTC.

The V and J genes are TRBV6-6 and TRBJ2-7, with TRBD1 identical over 7 bases. From germline, CDR1 is MNHNY and CDR2 SVGAGI (reference sequence). V shed 6 bases, J shed 3 bases, and the junction held 11 bases outside the gene matches. The CDR3 is made up of 15 amino acids. The CDR3 is CASSNTGERYYEQYF. In DNA form, the CDR3 reads TGTGCCAGCAGCAATACAGGGGAACGGTACTACGAGCAGTACTTC.

The chain has TRBV7-9 and TRBJ2-1; TRBD1 aligns across 8 bases. V lost 4 bases and J lost 8; bases outside the gene matches: 10. Germline loops: CDR1 SEHNR, CDR2 FQNEAQ (reference sequence). The CDR3 contains 15 residues. The CDR3 sequence: CASSSTDRGLHEQFF. The CDR3 nucleotides are TGTGCCAGCAGCTCTACTGACAGGGGTCTCCATGAGCAGTTCTTC.

This chain uses TRBV12-3 or TRBV12-4 with TRBJ1-1; D call uncertain. There are 12 residues in the CDR3. The V and J ends lost 5 bases and 2 bases respectively, with 6 bases between them. The CDR3 bases are TGTGCCAGCAGTCGCCGAAACACTGAAGCTTTCTTT. Its translation: CASSRRNTEAFF.